These 23 T cell receptor beta chains originate from one sample sequenced in a study of tumor and adjacent non-tumor tissue in lung cancer. RNA was extracted from bulk tissue without any cell sorting. This non-tumor lung sample came from over 3 cm beyond the tumor edge. The library came from three nested PCR rounds adapted from ARM-PCR protocols. TCRdb ran MiXCR on the multiplex PCR reads and lists one entry per CDR3 protein. The sample has 110,000 or so distinct CDR3 sequences, 62% seen once; the top ten hold around 19%. Sequenced sample: distant non-tumor lung tissue. The receptors were gathered from a man aged 55 to 69 with non-small cell lung cancer.

As regards this clonotype: This could be a read error, since a much larger clone is one nucleotide away. The CDR3 nucleotides read TGCACCAGCAGCTTGGCCTCGGGTCCCTTACGGAATGAGCAGTTCTTC. Translation gives CTSSLASGPLRNEQFF. The rearrangement links TRBV5-1 to TRBJ2-1; D gene unclear. The CDR3 runs 16 residues. Germline CDR1 reads SGHRS; CDR2 reads YFSETQ. Drawing the rest from reference TRBV5-1 and TRBJ2-1, the complete variable domain is KAGVTQTPRYLIKTRGQQVTLSCSPISGHRSVSWYQQTPGQGLQFLFEYFSETQRNKGNFPGRFSGRQFSNSRSEMNVSTLELGDSALYLCTSSLASGPLRNEQFFGPGTRLTVL.

Regarding this clonotype: A much more abundant neighbour one base away suggests this may be a read error. This sequence joins TRBV5-4 and TRBJ2-2, with 7 bases fitting TRBD1. The CDR3 is made up of 15 amino acids. With V trimmed by 5 bases and J by 4 bases, 8 bases remained unmatched. Germline assignment: CDR1 SGHNT and CDR2 YYREEE (reference sequence). CDR3 bases: TGTGCCAGCAGTTTAGACAGGGTGAGCACCGGGGAGCTGTTTTTT. This sequence encodes CASSLDRVSTGELFF.

Only one count was recorded for this clonotype. DNA of the CDR3: TGTGCCAGCAGCTTAGAGGGCAGAGGGGGAGAGACCCAGTACTTC. It yields the protein CASSLEGRGGETQYF. The genes are TRBV11-2 and TRBJ2-5; a possible D gene is TRBD1 (6 bases). The germline CDR1 and CDR2 sequences are SGHAT and FQNNGV. The CDR3 has 15 residues. The ends were cut back, 0 bases at V and 4 bases at J, with 12 bases in the middle.

This clonotype was picked up many times. This chain connects TRBV4-1 to TRBJ2-3; D perhaps matches TRBD1 (7 bases). The CDR3 is 19 amino acids. Trimming took off 0 bases at V and 0 bases at J, with 19 bases between the two ends. Germline lookup yields CDR1 MGHRA and CDR2 YSYEKL. The CDR3: CASSQDRGTVLTSTDTQYF. The DNA of the CDR3 is TGCGCCAGCAGCCAAGATCGGGGGACAGTTCTAACTAGCACAGATACGCAGTATTTT.

About this clonotype: The conserved phenylalanine or tryptophan normally closing the CDR3 is absent here, so this likely arose from a read error. The gene calls are TRBV6-5 and TRBJ2-1; D is undetermined. The CDR3 is made up of 15 amino acids. Germline V gene lookup returns CDR1 MNHEY and CDR2 SVGAGI. CDR3 in amino acids: CASKPLAGSHNEQFY. CDR3 nucleotide sequence: TGTGCCAGCAAACCCCTGGCAGGCTCCCACAATGAGCAGTTCTAC.

On this clonotype itself: At one end, the junction sequence differs from germline, possibly due to a read error. The chain links TRBV20-1 to TRBJ2-7, with D tentatively TRBD2 (6 bases). Germline CDR1 is DFQATT and CDR2 is SNEGSKA (reference sequence). The CDR3 is 16 amino acids. The CDR3 here is CSPRNGGTHPTGEQYF. The CDR3 nucleotides are TGCAGTCCTAGAAATGGGGGGACCCATCCTACGGGAGAGCAGTACTTC.

Remarks on this clonotype: One end of the junction fails to match germline, which may point to a read error. J is TRBJ2-5 and V is TRBV29-1; a weak D match, TRBD2 (5 bases). Germline V CDR1 and CDR2: SQVTM, ANQGSEA. This CDR3 has 18 amino acids. This CDR3 reads CNVGSRGQELNAVETQYF. CDR3 DNA sequence: TGCAACGTTGGGTCCCGCGGGCAGGAATTGAACGCTGTAGAGACCCAGTACTTC.

Details on this clonotype: A clone one base away is much larger, so this may be a read error. The chain links TRBV4-1 to TRBJ1-2, with a weak D call TRBD1 (6 bases). This CDR3 has 17 amino acids. The germline CDR1 and CDR2 sequences are MGHRA and YSYEKL. The CDR3 region is CASSQVEAGGRAYGYIF. The CDR3, as DNA: TGCGCCAGCAGCCAAGTCGAGGCGGGGGGGCGGGCCTATGGCTACATCTTC.

Worth noting for this clonotype: The junction departs from the called germline gene at one end, perhaps through a read error. The genes are TRBV24-1 and TRBJ2-5; TRBD2 aligns across 7 bases. Germline V CDR1 and CDR2: KGHDR, SFDVKD. This CDR3 has 15 amino acids. CDR3 coding DNA: TGTGCCACCAGCGAAGCACAAGCGGGGAAAGATACCCAGTACTTC. It codes for CATSEAQAGKDTQYF.

Notes on this clonotype: A much larger clone sits a single nucleotide away, making a read error possible. This chain links TRBV10-2 with TRBJ2-7; TRBD2 might be the D (6 bases). This CDR3 is 15 amino acids long. CDR1 WSHSY and CDR2 SAAADI come from the germline V gene. The CDR3 loop reads CAGSEWGGNSYEQYF. The CDR3 DNA reads TGCGCCGGCAGTGAGTGGGGCGGGAACTCCTACGAGCAGTACTTC.

This clonotype was detected only a few times. This could be a read error, since a much larger clone is one nucleotide away. The J gene is TRBJ2-3, the V gene TRBV6-1, with D perhaps matching TRBD1 or TRBD2 (6 bases each). The CDR3 totals 15 residues. CDR1 MNHNS and CDR2 SASEGT come from the germline V gene. The CDR3: CASRGGGIRTDMQYF. The CDR3 nucleotides are TGTGCCAGCAGGGGGGGTGGAATCAGGACAGATATGCAGTATTTT.

With respect to this clonotype: A single base separates this from a much larger clone, so it may be a read error. V gene TRBV6-6 combines with J gene TRBJ1-4; no definite D call. Germline CDR1 and CDR2: MNHNY and SVGAGI (reference sequence). The CDR3 covers 13 residues. CDR3 nucleotide sequence: TGTGCCAGCACCTCCGGAGGCGGAGAAAGACTGTTTTTT. Its protein product is CASTSGGGERLFF.

In the case of this clonotype: Possible read error: a much larger clone is one base away. This chain connects TRBV13 to TRBJ2-7, with a tentative D call TRBD2 (6 bases). Germline-derived CDR1 and CDR2 are PRHDT and FYEKMQ (reference sequence). There are 13 residues in the CDR3. Trimming took 8 bases from V and 3 from J, leaving 14 bases between them. CDR3 coding DNA: TGTGCCAGCTCTACAGCGGGCCGCTACGAGCAGTACTTC. Its translation is CASSTAGRYEQYF. Full variable domain (remainder filled in from reference TRBV13 and TRBJ2-7): AAGVIQSPRHLIKEKRETATLKCYPIPRHDTVYWYQQGPGQDPQFLISFYEKMQSDKGSIPDRFSAQQFSDYHSELNMSSLELGDSALYFCASSTAGRYEQYFGPGTRLTVT.

This clonotype was detected only a few times. This CDR3 is missing its conserved last phenylalanine or tryptophan, likely due to a read error. It is unclear where the CDR3 begins or ends on the DNA, so no DNA is shown, and the CDR3 is as TCRdb lists it. This chain joins TRBV12-3 or TRBV12-4 and TRBJ1-2; TRBD1 reflects the table's D call only, with no check against the DNA. The CDR3 comprises 12 residues, both ends counted. CDR3 amino acids: CASSQDSQGYTL.

The gene calls are TRBV5-6 and TRBJ2-7; possibly TRBD1 for D (5 bases). Trimming took off 5 bases at V and 2 bases at J, with 11 bases between the two ends. This CDR3 is 13 amino acids long. CDR1 and CDR2 from the germline V gene are SGHDT and YYEEEE. The CDR3 DNA sequence: TGTGCCAGCAGGTTGCGACAGACCTACGAGCAGTACTTC. Amino acid sequence: CASRLRQTYEQYF.

With regard to this clonotype: Since a much larger clone is just one base distant, this may be a read error. V is TRBV2 and J is TRBJ2-3; TRBD1 might be the D (5 bases). Germline CDR1 SNHLY, CDR2 FYNNEI. The CDR3 has 13 amino acids. The DNA for the CDR3 is TGTGCCAGCAGCTTAGACCAAAGGGGTACGAAGTATTTT. Residues: CASSLDQRGTKYF.

Of note for this clonotype: Since no conserved phenylalanine or tryptophan closes the CDR3, a read error is the likely cause. This chain joins TRBV20-1 and TRBJ1-5; weak D call: TRBD1 (5 bases). Between the trimmed V and J ends, which lost 7 bases and 0 bases, there was a span of 10 bases. The CDR3 covers 13 residues. Germline CDR1 reads DFQATT; CDR2 reads SNEGSKA (reference sequence). The CDR3 protein is CSVGDGSNQPQHL. CDR3 sequence (DNA): TGCAGTGTTGGGGACGGTAGCAATCAGCCCCAGCATCTT.

This clonotype was seen repeatedly, ten times or more. The chain combines TRBV12-5 with TRBJ2-5, with 15 bases that match TRBD2. This CDR3 comprises 16 residues. Germline CDR1 is LGHNT and CDR2 is FRNRAP. V dropped 4 bases and J dropped 3; count of bases not matched to a gene: 3. DNA for the CDR3: TGTGCTAGTGGTTCCGGACTAGCGGGGGGGGAAGAGACCCAGTACTTC. As protein: CASGSGLAGGEETQYF.

The sample holds a few counts of this clonotype. At one end the junction does not follow the germline gene, possibly because of a read error. J is TRBJ2-3 and V is TRBV4-2; D perhaps matches TRBD2 (5 bases). Germline lookup yields CDR1 LGHNA and CDR2 YNFKEQ. CDR3 size: 12 residues. Here the CDR3 reads CATSQAADTQYF. The CDR3 coding sequence is TGTGCCACCAGCCAAGCGGCGGATACACAGTATTTT.

Note on this clonotype: A junction end diverges from the germline sequence, so it may reflect a read error. The chain combines TRBV11-3 with TRBJ2-7; D gene ambiguous. This CDR3 region has 11 residues. Germline assignment: CDR1 SGHNT and CDR2 YENEEA. In DNA form, the CDR3 reads TGTGCCAGCGGCTTACTCGACGGGCAGTACTTC. Residues: CASGLLDGQYF.

The chain joins TRBV28 to TRBJ2-1, with D perhaps matching TRBD2 (6 bases). Trimming removed 6 bases from V and 11 bases from J, with 20 bases in between. Germline V lookup: CDR1 MDHEN, CDR2 SYDVKM. The CDR3 extends over 14 amino acids. The CDR3 sequence is CASSPLGPTSKQFF. DNA for the CDR3: TGTGCCAGCAGCCCCTTAGGCCCGACTAGTAAGCAGTTCTTC.

In regard to this clonotype: The missing conserved phenylalanine or tryptophan at the end of this CDR3 makes a read error likely. The chain couples TRBV11-3 to TRBJ2-1; no firm D call. CDR3 size: 12 residues. Trimming pared 6 bases from V and 8 bases from J, leaving 11 bases between. Germline V gene sequence: CDR1 SGHNT, CDR2 YENEEA. CDR3 loop: CASSPNTDEQFL. In nucleotides, the CDR3 is TGTGCCAGCAGTCCAAACACGGATGAGCAGTTCCTC.

As concerns this clonotype: The junction shows a germline mismatch at one end, possibly a read error. The genes are TRBV11-2 and TRBJ2-1; 7 nucleotides line up with TRBD2. The CDR3 totals 17 residues. Germline assignment: CDR1 SGHAT and CDR2 FQNNGV. CDR3 sequence (DNA): TGTACCAGCAGCCCCCAACCTCCTAGCGGAACTTACAATGTGGAGTTCTTC. Translated: CTSSPQPPSGTYNVEFF. The full variable domain, its missing parts supplied by reference TRBV11-2 and TRBJ2-1, is EAGVAQSPRYKIIEKRQSVAFWCNPISGHATLYWYQQILGQGPKLLIQFQNNGVVDDSQLPKDRFSAERLKGVDSTLKIQPAKLEDSAVYLCTSSPQPPSGTYNVEFFGPGTRLTVL.